The clone carrying this T cell receptor (beta chain) appeared many times. As yet, its antigen is unknown. The data are from a study of T cell repertoires in cytomegalovirus infection. Looking at the study overall: CMV infection and matching HLA type were both indicated by public TCR beta signatures. Findings of the study overall: HLA-C-restricted, CMV-specific TCR beta clonotypes were dominant ex vivo.

Germline V gene data show CDR1 as SGHVS and CDR2 as FNYEAQ. Trimming removed 3 bases at V and 4 bases at J, with 9 bases between. The CDR3 is 13 residues long. Each CDR3 protein gets one entry after TCRdb re-called the reads with MiXCR. The repertoire includes fewer than 850,000 distinct CDR3 sequences, around 29% of them detected once, and about 12% sits in the top ten. The chain recombines TRBV7-6 with TRBJ1-1; a possible D gene is TRBD1 (6 bases). The TCR comes from a human donor in good health (CMV status not recorded). Some clones in this sample may be carry-over from other donors' samples. The specimen was cultured CD8+ T cells from PBMCs, collected from culture after CMV antigen stimulation. CDR3 coding DNA: TGTGCCAGCAGCTTCGGGGGGGCCACTGAAGCTTTCTTT. It yields the protein CASSFGGATEAFF.